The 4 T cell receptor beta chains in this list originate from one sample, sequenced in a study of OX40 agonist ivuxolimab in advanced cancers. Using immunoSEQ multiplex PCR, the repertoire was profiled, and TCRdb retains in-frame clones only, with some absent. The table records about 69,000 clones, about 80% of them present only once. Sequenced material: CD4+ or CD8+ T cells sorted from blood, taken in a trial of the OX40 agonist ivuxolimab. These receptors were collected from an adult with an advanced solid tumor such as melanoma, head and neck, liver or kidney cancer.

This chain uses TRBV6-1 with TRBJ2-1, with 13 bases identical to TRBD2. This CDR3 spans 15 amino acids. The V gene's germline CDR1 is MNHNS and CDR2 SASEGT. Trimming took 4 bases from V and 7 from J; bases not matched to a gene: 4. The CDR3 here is CASSAGTSGNNEQFF. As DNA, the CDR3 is TGTGCCAGCAGTGCCGGGACTAGCGGGAATAATGAGCAGTTCTTC.

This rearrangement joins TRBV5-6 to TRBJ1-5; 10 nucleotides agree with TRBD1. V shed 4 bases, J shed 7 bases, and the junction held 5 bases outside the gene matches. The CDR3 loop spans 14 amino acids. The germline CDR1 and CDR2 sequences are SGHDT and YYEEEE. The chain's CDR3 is CASSRQGAKQPQHF. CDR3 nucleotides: TGTGCCAGCAGCCGACAGGGGGCAAAACAGCCCCAGCATTTT.

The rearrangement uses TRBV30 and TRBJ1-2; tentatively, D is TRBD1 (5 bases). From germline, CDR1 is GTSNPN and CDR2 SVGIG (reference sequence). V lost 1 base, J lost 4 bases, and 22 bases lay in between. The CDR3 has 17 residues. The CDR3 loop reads CAWSERYVLPRGYGYTF. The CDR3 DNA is TGTGCCTGGAGTGAGCGATATGTCCTACCAAGGGGCTATGGCTACACCTTC.

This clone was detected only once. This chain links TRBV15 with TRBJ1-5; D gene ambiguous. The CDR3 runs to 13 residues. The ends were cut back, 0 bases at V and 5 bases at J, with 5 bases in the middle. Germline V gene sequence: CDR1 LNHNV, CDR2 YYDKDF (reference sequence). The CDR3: CATSRDRYQPQHF. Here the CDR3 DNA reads TGTGCCACCAGCAGAGATAGGTATCAGCCCCAGCATTTT.